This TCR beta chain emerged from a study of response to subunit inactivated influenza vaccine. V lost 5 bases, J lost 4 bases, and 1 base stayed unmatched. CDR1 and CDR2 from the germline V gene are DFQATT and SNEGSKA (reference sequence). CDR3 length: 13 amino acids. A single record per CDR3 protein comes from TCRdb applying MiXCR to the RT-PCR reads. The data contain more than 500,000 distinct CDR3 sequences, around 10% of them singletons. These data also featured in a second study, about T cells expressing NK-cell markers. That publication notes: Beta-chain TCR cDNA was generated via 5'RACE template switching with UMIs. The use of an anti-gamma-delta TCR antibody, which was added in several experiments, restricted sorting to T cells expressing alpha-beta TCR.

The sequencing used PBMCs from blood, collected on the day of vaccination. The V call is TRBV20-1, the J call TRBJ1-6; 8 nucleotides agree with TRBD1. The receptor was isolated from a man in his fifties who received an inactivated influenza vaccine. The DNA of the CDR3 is TGCAGTGCTGGACAGGGTTATAATTCACCCCTCCACTTT. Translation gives CSAGQGYNSPLHF.